One sample yielded the 2 T cell receptor beta chains listed below, sequenced in a study of regulatory T cells in long-lasting Graves disease. Time point described: newly diagnosed GD, antithyroid drugs for less than 3 months. PBMC RNA served as the TCR library source. iRepertoire HTBI primers and Arm-PCR of CDR3 regions built TCR beta libraries. TCRdb passed the multiplex PCR reads through MiXCR, listing each CDR3 protein once. The data show approximately 440,000 distinct CDR3 sequences, under 20% seen once. This sample was also put to use in a study of T cells in Graves' hyperthyroidism and ophthalmopathy.

Sequences were derived from peripheral blood mononuclear cells (PBMCs), sampled at new diagnosis, from a patient treated with antithyroid drugs. These receptors all stem from a man aged 35-49 years with Graves disease.

The rearrangement uses TRBV28 and TRBJ2-1; D remains unclear. This CDR3 spans 14 amino acids. Trimming cost V 6 bases and J 4 bases, with 13 bases left between them. Germline V gene lookup returns CDR1 MDHEN and CDR2 SYDVKM. Written as DNA, the CDR3 is TGTGCCAGCAGGAGGACGACCCCTTACAATGAGCAGTTCTTC. This encodes CASRRTTPYNEQFF.

The chain couples TRBV15 to TRBJ1-5; tentatively, D is TRBD1 (5 bases). CDR3 length equals 13 residues. Germline CDR1 is LNHNV and CDR2 is YYDKDF (reference sequence). V lost 3 bases and J 5 bases, leaving 8 bases between the germline ends. CDR3 sequence reads: CATSRKGYQPQHF. CDR3 DNA: TGTGCCACCAGCAGGAAGGGGTATCAGCCCCAGCATTTT.